Listed here is a single T cell receptor (beta chain). The specificity of this receptor is unknown. Qualities for individual bases were not recorded, and no much larger clone is one base off. Using the deep immunoSEQ assay, TCR CDR3 regions were amplified from genomic DNA by multiplex PCR. For each cell subset, the extracted genomic DNA was distributed evenly across all wells of several immunoSEQ 96-well plates, and each plate served as one replicate. For sorted subsets, approximately 210 ng of genomic DNA, equivalent to around 29,000 T cell genomes, went into each replicate PCR. The purified libraries were quantified using a Qubit 3.0 fluorometer, sized with a Bioanalyzer 2100, and then quantified again using the KAPA Library Quantification kit. Every immunoSEQ 96-well plate was sequenced on a separate single-read 150-cycle Illumina NextSeq 550 flow cell. Regarding the original processing steps: The immunoSEQ output contained only junctional sequences without quality scores, so filtering could not match that applied to full-length reads. To assign V/J genes and CDR3, sequences were annotated using PyIR, a Python wrapper for IgBLAST v1.9, with IMGT germline references. Any read was removed if the V/J assignment was weak (E-value above 1e-6), the CDR3 was missing, or the read contained stop codons, out-of-frame junctions, or ambiguous translated residues. V3J clonotypes were defined as sequences sharing the same inferred V gene, J gene, and CDR3 amino acid sequence. Percentage overlap between repertoires was calculated by dividing the number of shared unique clonotypes by the size of the smaller repertoire. Repertoire richness was assessed with RTK rarefaction, the Chao1 estimator, and Recon v2.1 estimates of unobserved clonotypes. OLGA was used to compute generation probabilities for all TCRbeta clonotypes that the gDNA method yielded from a handful of donors. TCRdb stores this immuneACCESS table with in-frame sequences only. Part of the clones is absent; in the studies checked, under half of the shortfall reflects unresolved V genes, and no reason is known for the rest. For V, J and clone size, that table is used; D and trimming come from the DNA. This sample is represented by some 2,000,000 clones; over 85% of them were singletons. The top ten constitute 0.13% of the sample.

The sample comes from a study of shared clonotypes between healthy human individuals (dated by TCRdb to about 2020). Study-wide context: Three men and a couple of women, aged 18 to 49 years, made up the cohort. Per donor, three plates each were used for CD4 naive and CD4 memory, two for CD8 naive, and one for CD8 memory. The study deeply sequenced blood TCR repertoires of about five healthy adults to estimate repertoire size and the extent of clonotype sharing between individuals. Different laboratories and diverse techniques were used to prepare libraries and sequence TCR repertoires, to increase sequencing depth and limit assay-specific biases. Leukapheresis yielded between about 0.8 and 8.9 billion PBMCs per donor. Beyond this particular receptor, the publication reports: Based on pairwise subsampling, the degree of clonotype sharing among donors was expected to be affected by sequencing depth. Across a handful of donors, approximately 4.6% of naive CD4, around 3.5% of naive CD8, approximately 2.5% of memory CD4, and 0.4% to 0.45% of memory CD8 clonotypes were shared. Estimated clonotype richness was generally larger for naive than for memory subsets. Higher generation probabilities were observed for clonotypes shared by all four sorted-subset donors than for non-shared clonotypes. Rarefaction of sorted-subset datasets indicated incomplete sequencing despite the large sequencing depth. The small number of donors limited the genetic and exposure-history diversity represented. Sampling was restricted to blood, and TCR repertoires in tissue are likely to differ from TCR repertoires in blood.

Donors were healthy HIV-negative adults with no recently reported acute infections or vaccinations. Only Caucasian adults living in Nashville, Tennessee, USA were represented among the donors. CD4+ T cells were enriched by magnetic negative selection; naive cells were then positively selected on CD45RA, and the negative fraction formed the memory subset. After blood collection by leukapheresis, PBMCs were isolated using Ficoll-Histopaque density gradient centrifugation and then cryopreserved in the vapor phase of liquid nitrogen. Analytical flow cytometry was used to check the purity and quantity of each magnetically sorted T cell population. From each sorted fraction, genomic DNA was isolated and quantified by UV absorbance on a Nanodrop 2000c. The receptor's source is a man younger than 35 in good health. The specimen was naive CD4+ T cells sorted from blood. The intended sense of this specimen's cell subset or site label: CD45RA+ positively selected.

The DNA sequence follows: TGTGCCATCAGCGGCCCGGGGGCCGGGGAGACCCAGTACTTC. Translated, this gives CAISGPGAGETQYF. Recombination joined TRBV10-3 with TRBJ2-5; the D call is tentative, TRBD1 or TRBD2, as each matches 6 bases. Cut back by 6 bases and 5 bases, the V and J ends lie 16 bases apart. CDR1 and CDR2 were assigned from the germline V gene as ENHRY and SYGVKD. The CDR3 covers 14 residues, taking in both the cysteine and the phenylalanine. Only the CDR3 portion is preserved as DNA: 42 bases, with reading frame beginning at the first base.